This passage covers 13 T cell receptor beta chains from one sample sequenced in a study of shared clonotypes between healthy human individuals. Libraries were prepared by immunoSEQ multiplex PCR; TCRdb keeps only in-frame clonotypes and omits some of them. The sample carries some 2 million clones, just under 95% recorded once. Terminally differentiated effector memory CD45RA+ cells were left out of the naive CD8 fraction, which was CD45RO-negative and positively selected for CCR7. The sample was naive CD8+ T cells sorted from blood. The receptors were sampled from a man between 18 and 35 years old in good health.

J is TRBJ1-5 and V is TRBV4-1, with D possibly TRBD1 on 5 matching bases. V lost 5 bases to trimming and J lost 2 bases, with 16 bases between them. The germline gives CDR1 MGHRA, CDR2 YSYEKL. There are 16 residues in the CDR3. CDR3 protein: CASSAWGGVGNQPQHF. The CDR3 DNA reads TGCGCCAGCAGCGCCTGGGGAGGGGTTGGCAATCAGCCCCAGCATTTT.

The chain combines TRBV5-1 with TRBJ2-1; TRBD2 aligns across 12 bases. V shed 3 bases and J 5 bases; nucleotides not matched to a gene: 15. CDR3 length: 19 residues. CDR1 is SGHRS and CDR2 is YFSETQ in the germline V gene. This chain's CDR3 is CASSWGPGTSGLRDNEQFF. The CDR3 DNA reads as TGCGCCAGCAGCTGGGGACCCGGGACTAGCGGGCTTCGGGACAATGAGCAGTTCTTC.

Comments on this clone: Other nucleotide sequences from this sample produce the same CDR3. This rearrangement joins TRBV6-5 to TRBJ2-2; possibly TRBD2 for D (5 bases). CDR3 size: 14 residues. Trimming cost V 0 bases and J 3 bases, with 5 bases left between them. Germline V gives CDR1 MNHEY, CDR2 SVGAGI. The CDR3 here is CASSYSRDTGELFF. DNA for the CDR3: TGTGCCAGCAGTTACTCGAGGGACACCGGGGAGCTGTTTTTT.

The V and J genes are TRBV7-9 and TRBJ1-1; D uncertain. The CDR3 totals 15 residues. V was shortened by 5 bases and J by 3 bases, with 16 bases between the two germline ends. Germline CDR1 SEHNR, CDR2 FQNEAQ (reference sequence). Written as DNA, the CDR3 is TGTGCCAGCAGCCCGACGAAGGGCTGGGACACTGAAGCTTTCTTT. It translates to CASSPTKGWDTEAFF.

The CDR3 sequence is CASSPFTDEKLFF. Written as DNA, the CDR3 is TGTGCCAGCAGCCCATTCACGGATGAAAAACTGTTTTTT. The V call is TRBV7-9, the J call TRBJ1-4; D gene ambiguous. Germline V CDR1 and CDR2: SEHNR, FQNEAQ (reference sequence). Trimming took off 5 bases at V and 6 bases at J, with 10 bases between the two ends. This CDR3 region has 13 residues.

V is TRBV30 and J is TRBJ2-2, with a weak D call TRBD2 (6 bases). Germline-derived CDR1 and CDR2 are GTSNPN and SVGIG (reference sequence). V dropped 3 bases and J dropped 4 bases, with 9 bases sitting between them. CDR3 length: 13 residues. CDR3 coding DNA: TGTGCCTGGAGGGGACTCCGCACCGGGGAGCTGTTTTTT. Its translation: CAWRGLRTGELFF.

V is TRBV27 and J is TRBJ1-6; TRBD1 might be the D (6 bases). V lost 5 bases to trimming and J lost 9 bases, with 17 bases between them. The V gene's germline CDR1 is MNHEY and CDR2 SMNVEV (reference sequence). The CDR3 length is 15 residues. As DNA, the CDR3 is TGTGCCAGCAGTCCCTGGGCGGGGGCGATTTCACCCCTCCACTTT. Its protein product is CASSPWAGAISPLHF.

A note on this clone: This same CDR3 is encoded by further DNA sequences in the sample. V is TRBV7-9 and J is TRBJ2-7; 7 positions match TRBD1. Looked up from germline, CDR1 is SEHNR and CDR2 is FQNEAQ (reference sequence). V trimming: 5 bases; J trimming: 4 bases; junction bases outside the gene matches: 11. This CDR3 has 15 amino acids. CDR3 DNA: TGTGCCAGCAGCCTAACTACAGGGGTCTTATACGAGCAGTACTTC. Encoded protein: CASSLTTGVLYEQYF.

Written as DNA, the CDR3 is TGTGCCAGCAGTTACTCGAGGGACAGGGGGACAGATACGCAGTATTTT. Protein sequence: CASSYSRDRGTDTQYF. This chain joins TRBV6-5 and TRBJ2-3; 11 bases align to TRBD1. Germline V gene lookup returns CDR1 MNHEY and CDR2 SVGAGI. J gave up 3 bases and V 0 bases, and 2 bases lay outside the gene matches. The CDR3 loop spans 16 amino acids.

The V and J genes are TRBV7-9 and TRBJ1-3; D is possibly TRBD1 (5 bases). CDR1 and CDR2 from the germline V gene are SEHNR and FQNEAQ (reference sequence). V was cut by 8 bases and J by 4 bases, with 12 bases left in between. The CDR3 has 13 amino acids. CDR3: CASLQGEGNTIYF. The CDR3 nucleotides read TGTGCCAGCCTTCAGGGAGAAGGAAACACCATATATTTT.

As DNA, the CDR3 is TGCGCCAGCAGCCCCAGGGAGAGGGCCCAAGAGACCCAGTACTTC. It translates to CASSPRERAQETQYF. The rearrangement links TRBV4-1 to TRBJ2-5; D assignment may be TRBD1 or TRBD2 (5 bases each). The length of the CDR3 is 15 residues. The germline V and J ends were trimmed by 4 bases and 1 base, with 13 bases remaining between them. In germline, CDR1 is MGHRA, CDR2 YSYEKL.

V usage is TRBV4-1 and J usage is TRBJ1-5; TRBD1 matches 7 bases. The length of the CDR3 is 16 residues. In germline, CDR1 is MGHRA, CDR2 YSYEKL. Trimming at V came to 2 bases and at J to 6 bases, leaving 10 bases not matched to a gene. The CDR3 sequence: CASSQPTGTVTQPQHF. For the CDR3, the DNA is TGCGCCAGCAGCCAACCTACCGGGACAGTGACTCAGCCCCAGCATTTT.

The chain carries TRBV10-1 and TRBJ1-2, with no clear D. In germline, CDR1 is WNHNN, CDR2 SYGVQD (reference sequence). Trimming shortened V by 0 bases and J by 5 bases, and 7 bases separated the two germline ends. The CDR3 covers 13 residues. The CDR3 spells CASSESLLYGYTF. CDR3 in DNA: TGCGCCAGCAGTGAGTCGCTCCTATATGGCTACACCTTC.